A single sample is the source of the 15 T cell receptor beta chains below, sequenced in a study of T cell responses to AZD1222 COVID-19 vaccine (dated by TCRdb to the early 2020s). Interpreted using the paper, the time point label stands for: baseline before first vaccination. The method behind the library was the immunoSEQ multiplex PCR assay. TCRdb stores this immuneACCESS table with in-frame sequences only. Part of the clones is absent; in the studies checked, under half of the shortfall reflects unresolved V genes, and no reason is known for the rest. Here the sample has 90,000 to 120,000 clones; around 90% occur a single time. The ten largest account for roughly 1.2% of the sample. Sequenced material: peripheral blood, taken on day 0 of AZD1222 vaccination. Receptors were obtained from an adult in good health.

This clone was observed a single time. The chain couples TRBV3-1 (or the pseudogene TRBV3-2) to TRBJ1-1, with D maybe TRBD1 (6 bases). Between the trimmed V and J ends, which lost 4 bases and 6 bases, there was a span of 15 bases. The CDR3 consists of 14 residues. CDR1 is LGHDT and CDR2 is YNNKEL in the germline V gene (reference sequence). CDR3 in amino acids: CASSPGDRLPEAFF. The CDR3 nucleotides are TGTGCCAGCAGCCCTGGAGACAGGCTCCCTGAAGCTTTCTTT.

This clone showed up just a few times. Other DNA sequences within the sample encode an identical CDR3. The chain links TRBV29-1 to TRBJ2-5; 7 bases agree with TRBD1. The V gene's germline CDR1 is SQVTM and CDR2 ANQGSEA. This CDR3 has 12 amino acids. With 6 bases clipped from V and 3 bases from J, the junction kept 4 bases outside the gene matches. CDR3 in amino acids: CSVGDREETQYF. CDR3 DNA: TGCAGCGTGGGAGACAGGGAAGAGACCCAGTACTTC.

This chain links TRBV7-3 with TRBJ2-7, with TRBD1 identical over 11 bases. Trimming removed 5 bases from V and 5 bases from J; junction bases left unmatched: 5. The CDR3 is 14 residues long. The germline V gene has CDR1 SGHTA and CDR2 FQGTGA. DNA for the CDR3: TGTGCCAGCAGCCCCCAGGGACAGGGGGACGAGCAGTACTTC. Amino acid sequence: CASSPQGQGDEQYF.

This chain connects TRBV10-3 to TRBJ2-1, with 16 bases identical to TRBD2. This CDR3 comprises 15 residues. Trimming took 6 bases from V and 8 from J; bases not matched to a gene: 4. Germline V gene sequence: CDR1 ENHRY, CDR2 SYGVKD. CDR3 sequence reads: CAISPGTSGGDEQFF. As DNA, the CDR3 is TGTGCCATCAGCCCCGGGACTAGCGGGGGGGATGAGCAGTTCTTC.

Here the CDR3 DNA reads TGTGCCAGCTCACCATTCCAGGGAACCCAAAACATTCAGTACTTC. It specifies CASSPFQGTQNIQYF. This chain links TRBV18 with TRBJ2-4; D perhaps matches TRBD1 (5 bases). Trimming stripped 2 bases from V and 5 bases from J, with 13 bases between. Germline assignment: CDR1 KGHSH and CDR2 LQKENI. CDR3 length: 15 residues.

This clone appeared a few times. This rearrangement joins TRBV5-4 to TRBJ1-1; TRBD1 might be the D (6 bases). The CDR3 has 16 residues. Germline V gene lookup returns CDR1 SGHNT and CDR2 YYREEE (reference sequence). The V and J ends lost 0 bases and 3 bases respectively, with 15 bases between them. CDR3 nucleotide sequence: TGTGCCAGCAGCTTGGCTCAGGGGTTGGGGGACACTGAAGCTTTCTTT. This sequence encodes CASSLAQGLGDTEAFF.

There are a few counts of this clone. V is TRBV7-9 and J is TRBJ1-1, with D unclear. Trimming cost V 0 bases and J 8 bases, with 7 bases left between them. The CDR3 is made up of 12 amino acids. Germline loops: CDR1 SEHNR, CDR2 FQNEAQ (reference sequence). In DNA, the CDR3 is TGTGCCAGCAGCTTAGCGCCGTACGAAGCTTTCTTT. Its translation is CASSLAPYEAFF.

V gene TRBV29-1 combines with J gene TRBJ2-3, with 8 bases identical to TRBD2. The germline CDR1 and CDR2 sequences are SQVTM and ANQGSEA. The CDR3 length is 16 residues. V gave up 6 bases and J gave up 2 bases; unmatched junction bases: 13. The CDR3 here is CSVYGGAPPHTDTQYF. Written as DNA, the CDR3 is TGCAGCGTGTACGGGGGGGCCCCCCCTCACACAGATACGCAGTATTTT.

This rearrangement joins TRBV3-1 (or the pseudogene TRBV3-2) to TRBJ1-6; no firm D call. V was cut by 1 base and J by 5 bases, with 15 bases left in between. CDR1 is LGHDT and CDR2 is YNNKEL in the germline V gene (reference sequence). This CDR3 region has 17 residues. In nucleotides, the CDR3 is TGTGCCAGCAGCCAAGCCCGGGCCGCAGTCCATAATTCACCCCTCCACTTT. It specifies CASSQARAAVHNSPLHF.

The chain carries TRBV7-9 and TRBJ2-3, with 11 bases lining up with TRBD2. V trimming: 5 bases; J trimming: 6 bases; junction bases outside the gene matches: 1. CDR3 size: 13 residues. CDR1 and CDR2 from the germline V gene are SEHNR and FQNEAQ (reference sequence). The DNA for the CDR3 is TGTGCCAGCAGCGCTAGCGGGGGGGATACGCAGTATTTT. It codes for CASSASGGDTQYF. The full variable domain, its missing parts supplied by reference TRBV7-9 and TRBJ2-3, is DTGVSQNPRHKITKRGQNVTFRCDPISEHNRLYWYRQTLGQGPEFLTYFQNEAQLEKSRLLSDRFSAERPKGSFSTLEIQRTEQGDSAMYLCASSASGGDTQYFGPGTRLTVL.

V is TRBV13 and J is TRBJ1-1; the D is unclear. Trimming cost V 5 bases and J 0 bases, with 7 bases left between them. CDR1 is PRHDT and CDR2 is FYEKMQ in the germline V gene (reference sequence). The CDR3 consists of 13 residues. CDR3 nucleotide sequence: TGTGCCAGCAGCCCAGACTTGAACACTGAAGCTTTCTTT. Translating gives CASSPDLNTEAFF.

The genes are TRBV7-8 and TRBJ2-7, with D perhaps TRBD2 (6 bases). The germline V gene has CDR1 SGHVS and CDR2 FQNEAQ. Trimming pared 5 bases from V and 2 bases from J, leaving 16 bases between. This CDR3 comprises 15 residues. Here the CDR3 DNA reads TGTGCCAGCAGCCCCGGTCGGGCGGGACCCTACGAGCAGTACTTC. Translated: CASSPGRAGPYEQYF.

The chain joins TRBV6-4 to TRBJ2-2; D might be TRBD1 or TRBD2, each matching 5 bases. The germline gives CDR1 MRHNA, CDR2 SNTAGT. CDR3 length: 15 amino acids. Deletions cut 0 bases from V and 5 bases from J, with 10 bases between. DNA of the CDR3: TGTGCCAGCAGTGACTCAGGGGACGGGACCGGGGAGCTGTTTTTT. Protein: CASSDSGDGTGELFF.

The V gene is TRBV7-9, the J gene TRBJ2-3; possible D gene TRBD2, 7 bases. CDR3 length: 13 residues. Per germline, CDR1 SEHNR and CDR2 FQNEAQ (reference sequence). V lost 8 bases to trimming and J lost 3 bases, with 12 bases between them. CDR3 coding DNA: TGTGCCAGCTCCGAGGGGGGGACAGATACGCAGTATTTT. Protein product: CASSEGGTDTQYF.

The CDR3 DNA reads TGTGCCAGCAGTGAAATGGCAGGGGCCTACAATGAGCAGTTCTTC. Translated, it gives CASSEMAGAYNEQFF. The V call is TRBV6-1, the J call TRBJ2-1; D may be TRBD1 (6 bases). CDR3 length: 15 amino acids. Trimming removed 2 bases at V and 2 bases at J, with 10 bases between. The germline gives CDR1 MNHNS, CDR2 SASEGT.